A selection of T cell receptor beta chains follows, all from one sample in a study of T cell responses to AZD1222 COVID-19 vaccine. Clones were sequenced by immunoSEQ multiplex PCR, and TCRdb holds only the in-frame ones, with some missing. The table has roughly 60,000 clones, 75% to 85% seen once. This sample comprised peripheral blood, obtained on day 0 of AZD1222 vaccination. Source of these receptors: an adult in good health. The CDR3 runs from the conserved cysteine through the conserved F or W. D genes are given only for firm matches. Some rows mark clone size as missing; the rest say once, few, many or name a class of expanded clone.

j_call clone_size d_call v_call cdr3_nt cdr3_aa
TRBJ2-3 NA TRBD2 TRBV6-4 TGTGCCAGCAGTGGGGGGACTAGCGGAGATACGCAGTATTTT CASSGGTSGDTQYF
TRBJ2-7 NA TRBD2 TRBV5-6 TGTGCCAGCAGGTTACGGGAGGTTGGGTACGAGCAGTACTTC CASRLREVGYEQYF
TRBJ1-5 NA NA TRBV2 TGTGCCAGCACCCGCGGGGTAACTCAGCCCCAGCATTTT CASTRGVTQPQHF
TRBJ1-3 NA NA TRBV9 TGTGCCAGCAGCGTAGACGAGGGAAACACCATATATTTT CASSVDEGNTIYF
TRBJ1-3 once TRBD1 TRBV19 TGTGCCACATTTCGAGGGACAGGGAGCTCTGGAAACACCATATATTTT CATFRGTGSSGNTIYF
TRBJ2-7 NA NA TRBV28 TGTGCCAGCAGTTCCTACTCCCACGAGCAGTACTTC CASSSYSHEQYF
TRBJ2-7 NA NA TRBV11-2 TGTGCCAGCAGCACTCTCCAGGGAATTAGCTACGAGCAGTACTTC CASSTLQGISYEQYF
TRBJ1-6 NA TRBD1 TRBV7-9 TGTGCCAGCAGCTTTGGGACAGCTAATAATTCACCCCTCCACTTT CASSFGTANNSPLHF
TRBJ1-1 NA NA TRBV29-1 TGCAGCGCCTCAGGACTCGGAGGTGAAGCTTTCTTT CSASGLGGEAFF
TRBJ1-2 NA NA TRBV29-1 TGCAGCGCCTTACAGTGGGGGCGGTCTGGCTACACCTTC CSALQWGRSGYTF
TRBJ2-7 NA NA TRBV12-3/TRBV12-4 TGTGCCAGCAGTTTAGCGCTGGGAGACGAGCAGTACTTC CASSLALGDEQYF
TRBJ2-1 NA NA TRBV12-3/TRBV12-4 TGTGCCAGCAGTAGGGAGAATGAGCAGTTCTTC CASSRENEQFF
TRBJ1-1 NA TRBD1 TRBV7-2 TGTGCCAGCAGCTTAGTGGGGACAGGAAACACTGAAGCTTTCTTT CASSLVGTGNTEAFF
TRBJ1-6 NA TRBD1 TRBV28 TGTGCCAGCAGCCCTGGGACAGCCGGTAATTCACCCCTCCACTTT CASSPGTAGNSPLHF
TRBJ1-2 NA NA TRBV9 TGTGCCAGCAGCGTAGACTGGCAGGGAGTTGGATATGAGGGCTACACCTTC CASSVDWQGVGYEGYTF
TRBJ1-6 NA NA TRBV25-1 TGTGCCAGCAGTGAGGAACTGTATAATTCACCCCTCCACTTT CASSEELYNSPLHF
TRBJ1-5 NA NA TRBV28 TGTGCCAGCAGTTTAAGAACTAGTACTTATAGCAATCAGCCCCAGCATTTT CASSLRTSTYSNQPQHF
TRBJ2-4 NA TRBD2 TRBV6-5 TGTGCCAGCAGTGACTCTAGCGGGAGCATTCAGTACTTC CASSDSSGSIQYF
TRBJ2-1 NA NA TRBV4-3 TGCGCCAGCAGCCAGGAAGATTATGGGGTCTACAATGAGCAGTTCTTC CASSQEDYGVYNEQFF
TRBJ1-5 few NA TRBV28 TGTGCCAGCAGTTTAGCCGCTCCCGGACAGCCCCAGCATTTT CASSLAAPGQPQHF
TRBJ1-2 NA NA TRBV4-1 TGCGCCAGCACCCTGGGGGGAGACTATGGCTACACCTTC CASTLGGDYGYTF
TRBJ2-2 NA NA TRBV5-1 TGCGCCAGCAGCTTGGGGCAGGTGTCACGCTGGGAGCTGTTTTTT CASSLGQVSRWELFF
TRBJ1-2 NA NA TRBV5-4 TGTGCCAGCAGCTTACAGGGCTCCGATGGCTACACCTTC CASSLQGSDGYTF
TRBJ2-1 NA TRBD2 TRBV5-4 TGTGCCAGCAGCTCGCGGACTAGCGGGTACTACAATGAGCAGTTCTTC CASSSRTSGYYNEQFF
TRBJ2-5 NA NA TRBV5-1 TGCGCCAGCAGCCCGGGCCCGTACCAAGAGACCCAGTACTTC CASSPGPYQETQYF
TRBJ2-1 NA TRBD1 TRBV24-1 TGTGCCACCAGTGACCCCCTCCCCAGGGACAGCTCCTACAATGAGCAGTTCTTC CATSDPLPRDSSYNEQFF
TRBJ2-3 NA TRBD1 TRBV7-9 TGTGCCAGCAGCTCACAGGGGGCAGCGGATACGCAGTATTTT CASSSQGAADTQYF
TRBJ2-7 NA NA TRBV12-3/TRBV12-4 TGTGCCAGCACGGGAGACTCCTACGAGCAGTACTTC CASTGDSYEQYF
TRBJ1-2 NA NA TRBV7-2 TGTGCCAGCAGCTCAACGGGGGCTGGGCTTGGCTACACCTTC CASSSTGAGLGYTF
TRBJ2-1 NA NA TRBV3-1/TRBV3-2 TGTGCCAGCAGCCCAACTACGACCTACAATGAGCAGTTCTTC CASSPTTTYNEQFF
TRBJ2-7 NA TRBD1 TRBV19 TGTGCCACAACCCAAGGGACAGGGGTTTCCTACGAGCAGTACTTC CATTQGTGVSYEQYF
TRBJ1-2 NA TRBD1 TRBV6-2/TRBV6-3 TGTGCCAGCAGTCCGACCGGGACAGAGTACACCTTC CASSPTGTEYTF
TRBJ1-5 NA NA TRBV6-1 TGTGCCAGCAGTGAATTGCCCTTGGTTCAGCCCCAGCATTTT CASSELPLVQPQHF
TRBJ2-2 few NA TRBV15 TGTGCCACCAGCAGAGATTCGGGGTCCGGGGAGCTGTTTTTT CATSRDSGSGELFF
TRBJ1-2 NA NA TRBV7-9 TGTGCCAGCAGCTCGCGCAGGGGACCCCGTGGGGGCTACACCTTC CASSSRRGPRGGYTF
TRBJ2-3 few NA TRBV5-1 TGCGCCAGCAGCCCTACAGGGACAGATACGCAGTATTTT CASSPTGTDTQYF
TRBJ1-1 NA NA TRBV12-3/TRBV12-4 TGTGCCAGCAGCAAGGGAATGAACACTGAAGCTTTCTTT CASSKGMNTEAFF